This passage covers 30 T cell receptor beta chains from one sample sequenced in a study of technical replicates of blood from a few donors. Assay used: immunoSEQ multiplex PCR; TCRdb lists only in-frame clones, some missing. The sample lists tens of thousands of clones, under 96% seen once, with 0.3% to 0.4% in the top ten. Sequences were obtained from T cells isolated from PBMCs. The receptors here all came from a human donor in good health.

The chain has TRBV7-2 and TRBJ2-7; a possible D gene is TRBD2 (7 bases). Germline-derived CDR1 and CDR2 are SGHTA and FQGNSA. This CDR3 is built from 15 residues. Between the trimmed V and J ends, which lost 2 bases and 5 bases, there was a span of 16 bases. CDR3 sequence reads: CASSLLGGELDEQYF. CDR3 in DNA: TGTGCCAGCAGCTTACTAGGGGGGGAATTGGACGAGCAGTACTTC. Using reference TRBV7-2 and TRBJ2-7 for the parts outside the CDR3, the full variable domain is GAGVSQSPSNKVTEKGKDVELRCDPISGHTALYWYRQSLGQGLEFLIYFQGNSAPDKSGLPSDRFSAERTGGSVSTLTIQRTQQEDSAVYLCASSLLGGELDEQYFGPGTRLTVT.

The V and J genes are TRBV28 and TRBJ2-5; weak D call: TRBD1 (6 bases). Trimming took off 1 base at V and 0 bases at J, with 15 bases between the two ends. Germline V gives CDR1 MDHEN, CDR2 SYDVKM. This CDR3 has 17 residues. CDR3 bases: TGTGCCAGCAGTTTATCAAGCCAGGGGAAAAACCAAGAGACCCAGTACTTC. Translating gives CASSLSSQGKNQETQYF.

The chain recombines TRBV7-9 with TRBJ1-5; no firm D call. Germline-derived CDR1 and CDR2 are SEHNR and FQNEAQ (reference sequence). V was shortened by 1 base and J by 1 base, with 8 bases between the two germline ends. The CDR3 contains 15 residues. The CDR3 DNA reads TGTGCCAGCAGCTTAGGAGGAACCAGCAATCAGCCCCAGCATTTT. Amino acids: CASSLGGTSNQPQHF.

This chain uses TRBV19 with TRBJ2-7; tentatively, D is TRBD1 (5 bases). The CDR3 is 15 amino acids. With 3 bases removed from V and 2 bases from J, the gap between germline ends came to 14 bases. Looked up from germline, CDR1 is LNHDA and CDR2 is SQIVND (reference sequence). CDR3 nucleotide sequence: TGTGCCAGTAGTATTATCTGGGGCGCTACCTACGAGCAGTACTTC. This sequence encodes CASSIIWGATYEQYF.

The chain recombines TRBV28 with TRBJ1-2; 7 positions agree with TRBD1. V lost 4 bases to trimming and J lost 4 bases; unmatched junction nucleotides: 6. This CDR3 is built from 14 residues. Germline values: CDR1 MDHEN, CDR2 SYDVKM. The CDR3 bases are TGTGCCAGCAGTTCTAAGGGGGCAATCTATGGCTACACCTTC. Amino acids: CASSSKGAIYGYTF.

The chain links TRBV10-3 to TRBJ2-7; 14 bases are shared with TRBD2. Germline assignment: CDR1 ENHRY and CDR2 SYGVKD. Germline trimming cut 10 bases from V and 5 bases from J; bases unmatched to any gene: 4. The CDR3 is made up of 13 amino acids. The CDR3 here is CATGTSGSNEQYF. DNA for the CDR3: TGTGCCACCGGGACTAGCGGGAGTAACGAGCAGTACTTC.

In its sample, this clone was seen once. The rearrangement links TRBV29-1 to TRBJ1-1; D is perhaps TRBD1 (6 bases). Trimming cost V 7 bases and J 0 bases, with 12 bases left between them. The length of the CDR3 is 13 residues. In germline, CDR1 is SQVTM, CDR2 ANQGSEA. CDR3 amino acids: CSAWTVLNTEAFF. For the CDR3, the DNA is TGCAGCGCCTGGACAGTCTTGAACACTGAAGCTTTCTTT.

The chain combines TRBV6-5 with TRBJ2-7; D might be TRBD2 (5 bases). CDR1 MNHEY and CDR2 SVGAGI come from the germline V gene. Trimming pared 2 bases from V and 0 bases from J, leaving 8 bases between. This CDR3 is built from 14 residues. In DNA, the CDR3 is TGTGCCAGCAGTTACAGTGGGAGCTCCTACGAGCAGTACTTC. Amino acid sequence: CASSYSGSSYEQYF.

The chain is built from TRBV7-9 and TRBJ1-3, with a tentative D call TRBD1 (5 bases). The ends were cut back, 6 bases at V and 2 bases at J, with 14 bases in the middle. The CDR3 consists of 15 residues. Germline assignment: CDR1 SEHNR and CDR2 FQNEAQ (reference sequence). The CDR3 DNA is TGTGCCAGCAGATTACACTCAGGGCCTGGAAACACCATATATTTT. Translated: CASRLHSGPGNTIYF.

This chain connects TRBV11-2 to TRBJ2-1; perhaps TRBD2 as D (6 bases). In germline, CDR1 is SGHAT, CDR2 FQNNGV. V was cut by 5 bases and J by 6 bases, with 20 bases left in between. This CDR3 has 16 residues. The CDR3 here is CASSIHRTILGNEQFF. The CDR3 nucleotides are TGTGCCAGCAGCATTCACCGGACTATCTTGGGCAATGAGCAGTTCTTC.

The chain combines TRBV2 with TRBJ1-5; D perhaps matches TRBD1 (6 bases). The CDR3 extends over 13 amino acids. Germline CDR1 is SNHLY and CDR2 is FYNNEI. Trimming took off 7 bases at V and 4 bases at J, with 11 bases between the two ends. The CDR3 coding sequence is TGTGCCAGCAACAGGGTTAAGAATCAGCCCCAGCATTTT. Its protein is CASNRVKNQPQHF. Complete variable domain (other parts from reference TRBV2 and TRBJ1-5): EPEVTQTPSHQVTQMGQEVILRCVPISNHLYFYWYRQILGQKVEFLVSFYNNEISEKSEIFDDQFSVERPDGSNFTLKIRSTKLEDSAMYFCASNRVKNQPQHFGDGTRLSIL.

The chain links TRBV4-1 to TRBJ1-3; D remains unclear. This CDR3 is built from 15 residues. Germline lookup yields CDR1 MGHRA and CDR2 YSYEKL. V dropped 6 bases and J dropped 0 bases, with 12 bases sitting between them. This CDR3 reads CASRVQPISGNTIYF. CDR3 DNA: TGCGCCAGCAGGGTACAACCGATCTCTGGAAACACCATATATTTT.

This chain's CDR3 is CASSFAGGGGELFF. CDR3 nucleotide sequence: TGTGCCAGCAGTTTCGCAGGGGGAGGCGGGGAGCTGTTTTTT. V is TRBV27 and J is TRBJ2-2; possibly TRBD1 for D (7 bases). The CDR3 length is 14 residues. V was shortened by 3 bases and J by 7 bases, with 12 bases between the two germline ends. Per the germline V gene, CDR1 is MNHEY and CDR2 is SMNVEV (reference sequence).

This rearrangement joins TRBV14 to TRBJ2-3; 14 bases map to TRBD2. The trim removed 3 bases at V and 6 bases at J, leaving 5 bases unmatched. The CDR3 runs 16 residues. The V gene's germline CDR1 is SGHDN and CDR2 FVKESK. CDR3 nucleotides: TGTGCCAGCAGCCATGGACTAGCGGGAGGTGAGGATACGCAGTATTTT. As protein: CASSHGLAGGEDTQYF.

This chain uses TRBV15 with TRBJ2-7; D is perhaps TRBD2 (5 bases). Germline V gene data show CDR1 as LNHNV and CDR2 as YYDKDF (reference sequence). This CDR3 contains 15 residues. V lost 1 base to trimming and J lost 2 bases, with 12 bases between them. The CDR3 reads CATSRVWAGAYEQYF. The CDR3 DNA sequence: TGTGCCACCAGCAGAGTATGGGCGGGCGCCTACGAGCAGTACTTC.

The chain combines TRBV6-1 with TRBJ1-4; D perhaps matches TRBD1 (6 bases). Trimming cost V 8 bases and J 7 bases, with 20 bases left between them. Germline CDR1 reads MNHNS; CDR2 reads SASEGT. CDR3 length equals 15 residues. Written as DNA, the CDR3 is TGTGCCAGCGTAAGTCCCCGTCAGGGGCCTGAAAAACTGTTTTTT. Translated: CASVSPRQGPEKLFF.

The rearrangement joins TRBV6-1 to TRBJ1-1, with 8 bases lining up with TRBD1. The CDR3 sequence is 17 residues long. CDR1 MNHNS and CDR2 SASEGT come from the germline V gene. V lost 1 base to trimming and J lost 4 bases; unmatched junction nucleotides: 11. This CDR3 is CASSEGHIRGRATEAFF. The CDR3 coding sequence is TGTGCCAGCAGTGAAGGACACATCAGGGGGCGTGCCACTGAAGCTTTCTTT.

The gene calls are TRBV6-1 and TRBJ2-7; D perhaps matches TRBD2 (6 bases). Germline CDR1 reads MNHNS; CDR2 reads SASEGT. V shed 2 bases and J shed 6 bases, with 17 bases lying between them. The CDR3 contains 15 residues. The CDR3 nucleotides are TGTGCCAGCAGTGAACCAAGTAGCGGCCACTCCGAGCAGTACTTC. It yields the protein CASSEPSSGHSEQYF.

The chain joins TRBV7-3 to TRBJ2-1; 7 bases map to TRBD2. V dropped 6 bases and J dropped 6; count of bases not matched to a gene: 5. The CDR3 loop spans 13 amino acids. Germline-derived CDR1 and CDR2 are SGHTA and FQGTGA. The CDR3 here is CASSSTSSNEQFF. In DNA, the CDR3 is TGTGCCAGCAGTTCGACTAGCTCCAATGAGCAGTTCTTC.

This chain links TRBV7-2 with TRBJ1-1; 7 bases match TRBD1. CDR3 length: 15 residues. Looked up from germline, CDR1 is SGHTA and CDR2 is FQGNSA. J gave up 0 bases and V 0 bases, and 1 base lay outside the gene matches. The CDR3 nucleotides are TGTGCCAGCAGCTTAGCTGGGACAGTGAACACTGAAGCTTTCTTT. Amino acids: CASSLAGTVNTEAFF.

This chain joins TRBV10-3 and TRBJ2-7; TRBD1 matches 9 bases. Germline CDR1 and CDR2: ENHRY and SYGVKD. The V gene end was trimmed by 8 bases and the J gene end by 4 bases; junction bases not matched to a gene: 6. The CDR3 extends over 13 amino acids. The CDR3 DNA reads TGTGCCATCTCGGTACAGGGGGCTTACGAGCAGTACTTC. Translation: CAISVQGAYEQYF.

The V gene is TRBV7-5, the J gene TRBJ2-7; the table's D call of TRBD2 was not tested on the DNA. TRBV7-5 is marked as a pseudogene. The CDR3 runs to 14 residues. The CDR3 region is CVRRGLAGDYEQYF. CDR3 coding DNA: TGTGTCAGAAGGGGGCTAGCGGGTGACTACGAGCAGTACTTC.

DNA of the CDR3: TGCGCCAGCAGTCTGGGGGCAGGGGGTAACCTCTATGGCTACACCTTC. This gives the protein CASSLGAGGNLYGYTF. The chain has TRBV5-1 and TRBJ1-2, with 7 bases lining up with TRBD1. Trimming cost V 5 bases and J 4 bases; bases outside gene matches: 14. The CDR3 is 16 residues long. Germline loops: CDR1 SGHRS, CDR2 YFSETQ. The full variable domain, with the rest looked up from reference TRBV5-1 and TRBJ1-2, is KAGVTQTPRYLIKTRGQQVTLSCSPISGHRSVSWYQQTPGQGLQFLFEYFSETQRNKGNFPGRFSGRQFSNSRSEMNVSTLELGDSALYLCASSLGAGGNLYGYTFGSGTRLTVV.

The genes are TRBV6-5 and TRBJ2-1; D remains ambiguous. CDR3 length: 12 residues. With 7 bases removed from V and 7 bases from J, the gap between germline ends came to 11 bases. Germline loops: CDR1 MNHEY, CDR2 SVGAGI. The CDR3 DNA reads as TGTGCCAGCACGGCGGCTTCTAATGAGCAGTTCTTC. Translation gives CASTAASNEQFF.

The chain links TRBV6-5 to TRBJ1-5; D may be TRBD1 (6 bases). The CDR3 spans 15 residues. With 6 bases removed from V and 0 bases from J, the gap between germline ends came to 12 bases. Germline-derived CDR1 and CDR2 are MNHEY and SVGAGI. Here the CDR3 reads CASRPTGNSNQPQHF. The CDR3 nucleotides read TGTGCCAGCAGGCCGACAGGTAATAGCAATCAGCCCCAGCATTTT.

The chain has TRBV21-1 and TRBJ1-5; the table gives TRBD1 as D, unverified against the DNA. TRBV21-1 is tagged as a pseudogene. CDR3 size: 16 residues. CDR3 in DNA: TGTGCCAGCAGCAAACATAGCGGCAGGGGGAAAGGACCCCAGCATTTT. It translates to CASSKHSGRGKGPQHF.

The rearrangement joins TRBV7-2 to TRBJ2-1; 13 nucleotides match TRBD2. J was trimmed by 7 bases and V by 5 bases; bases with no gene match: 2. This CDR3 has 14 residues. CDR1 and CDR2 (germline): SGHTA, FQGNSA. CDR3 loop: CASSGTSGKNEQFF. The CDR3 DNA reads TGTGCCAGCAGCGGGACTAGCGGGAAGAATGAGCAGTTCTTC.

This clone appeared a single time. The V call is TRBV5-8, the J call TRBJ1-5; 8 nucleotides align to TRBD1. Germline V gene data show CDR1 as SGHTS and CDR2 as YDEGEE. Germline trimming cut 4 bases from V and 6 bases from J; bases unmatched to any gene: 6. The CDR3 spans 14 residues. CDR3 region: CASSRTGLGQPQHF. Written as DNA, the CDR3 is TGTGCCAGCAGCCGGACAGGGCTCGGTCAGCCCCAGCATTTT.

The CDR3 DNA reads as TGCGCCAGCAGTCCCGGGACAGTTAGTGGCAACACCATATATTTT. Protein: CASSPGTVSGNTIYF. The V and J genes are TRBV5-1 and TRBJ1-3; TRBD1 aligns across 7 bases. CDR1 and CDR2 (germline): SGHRS, YFSETQ. The CDR3 is 15 amino acids. The V segment lost 5 bases and the J segment 7 bases; nucleotides outside the gene matches: 12.

The V and J genes are TRBV5-1 and TRBJ1-1, with TRBD1 as a possible D gene (5 bases). The CDR3 length is 15 residues. CDR1 is SGHRS, CDR2 YFSETQ, per germline. The germline V and J ends were trimmed by 0 bases and 0 bases, with 9 bases remaining between them. This CDR3 reads CASSLVLGVNTEAFF. In DNA, the CDR3 is TGCGCCAGCAGCTTGGTTTTAGGGGTGAACACTGAAGCTTTCTTT. Filled out from reference TRBV5-1 and TRBJ1-1, the complete variable domain reads KAGVTQTPRYLIKTRGQQVTLSCSPISGHRSVSWYQQTPGQGLQFLFEYFSETQRNKGNFPGRFSGRQFSNSRSEMNVSTLELGDSALYLCASSLVLGVNTEAFFGQGTRLTVV.